Shown below are 26 T cell receptor beta chains from a single sample sequenced in a study of CD8 T cells in Susac syndrome. cDNA came from approximately 0.5 to 1 ug RNA primed by random hexamers. TCRdb reprocessed the immunoSEQ multiplex PCR reads with MiXCR, giving one entry per CDR3 protein. The sample holds 100,000 to 150,000 distinct CDR3 sequences; over 90% are singletons and the top ten take more than 0.095%. Sequencing input: CD4+ T cells from PBMCs. These receptors all come from a human donor in good health.

DNA of the CDR3: TGCGCCAGCAGCTGGACGGACAGCTATTACTCTGGAAACACCATATATTTT. Its protein product is CASSWTDSYYSGNTIYF. The genes are TRBV5-1 and TRBJ1-3; D is perhaps TRBD1 (6 bases). Trimming took 3 bases from V and 0 from J, leaving 16 bases between them. Germline values: CDR1 SGHRS, CDR2 YFSETQ. The CDR3 covers 17 residues.

The rearrangement joins TRBV18 to TRBJ1-1, with D possibly TRBD1 on 5 matching bases. The V end lost 6 bases, the J end lost 3 bases, and 11 bases lay between the germline ends. CDR3 length equals 13 residues. Per germline, CDR1 KGHSH and CDR2 LQKENI. As DNA, the CDR3 is TGTGCCAGCTCGCTTACAGGCGACACTGAAGCTTTCTTT. Translation: CASSLTGDTEAFF.

The chain couples TRBV5-1 to TRBJ2-7; 10 nucleotides line up with TRBD2. Trimming took 0 bases from V and 4 from J; bases not matched to a gene: 4. CDR1 and CDR2 (germline): SGHRS, YFSETQ. This CDR3 comprises 15 residues. The CDR3 spells CASSLVAGGPYEQYF. Here the CDR3 DNA reads TGCGCCAGCAGCTTGGTAGCGGGAGGACCATACGAGCAGTACTTC.

The chain uses TRBV5-1 and TRBJ1-2, with 7 bases identical to TRBD1. Trimming removed 3 bases from V and 5 bases from J; junction bases left unmatched: 7. CDR3 length: 14 amino acids. Germline CDR1 reads SGHRS; CDR2 reads YFSETQ. DNA for the CDR3: TGCGCCAGCAGCTCCAGCACAGGGGAATATGGCTACACCTTC. Translated: CASSSSTGEYGYTF.

The CDR3 protein is CASSLNGRAADTQYF. CDR3 nucleotide sequence: TGTGCCAGCAGCTTAAACGGGAGGGCCGCAGATACGCAGTATTTT. This rearrangement joins TRBV7-2 to TRBJ2-3, with 8 positions matching TRBD2. Germline lookup yields CDR1 SGHTA and CDR2 FQGNSA. The CDR3 runs to 15 residues. With V trimmed by 2 bases and J by 4 bases, 5 bases remained unmatched.

The V call is TRBV7-6, the J call TRBJ1-4; a weak D match, TRBD1 (6 bases). The CDR3 sequence is 17 residues long. V was shortened by 2 bases and J by 1 base, with 14 bases between the two germline ends. Germline V gene lookup returns CDR1 SGHVS and CDR2 FNYEAQ. CDR3 nucleotides: TGTGCCAGCAGCTTATTTCAGGGGCGGAGAACTAATGAAAAACTGTTTTTT. Translation gives CASSLFQGRRTNEKLFF.

The chain uses TRBV6-5 and TRBJ1-5; TRBD1 is a possible D gene (5 bases). The CDR3 extends over 14 amino acids. Germline V CDR1 and CDR2: MNHEY, SVGAGI. The germline V and J ends were trimmed by 6 bases and 6 bases, with 15 bases remaining between them. CDR3 bases: TGTGCCAGCAGCCGGAGAGGGAGGGGTCAGCCCCAGCATTTT. It specifies CASSRRGRGQPQHF.

The genes are TRBV5-6 and TRBJ2-5; D call uncertain. Trimming stripped 1 base from V and 4 bases from J, with 5 bases between. This CDR3 spans 12 amino acids. The V gene's germline CDR1 is SGHDT and CDR2 YYEEEE. CDR3 sequence reads: CASSLLSETQYF. The CDR3 DNA follows: TGTGCCAGCAGCTTGCTATCAGAGACCCAGTACTTC. Drawing the rest from reference TRBV5-6 and TRBJ2-5, the complete variable domain is DAGVTQSPTHLIKTRGQQVTLRCSPKSGHDTVSWYQQALGQGPQFIFQYYEEEERQRGNFPDRFSGHQFPNYSSELNVNALLLGDSALYLCASSLLSETQYFGPGTRLLVL.

This chain links TRBV3-1 with TRBJ2-7; 10 bases are a match to TRBD2. With V trimmed by 2 bases and J by 4 bases, 2 bases remained unmatched. Germline values: CDR1 LGHDT, CDR2 YNNKEL (reference sequence). The CDR3 runs to 14 residues. CDR3 region: CASSQIAGGYEQYF. The CDR3 DNA reads as TGTGCCAGCAGCCAAATAGCGGGAGGATACGAGCAGTACTTC.

J is TRBJ2-7 and V is TRBV7-2; TRBD2 agrees at 9 bases. V lost 1 base, J lost 3 bases, and 4 bases stayed unmatched. In germline, CDR1 is SGHTA, CDR2 FQGNSA. The CDR3 is made up of 15 amino acids. This chain's CDR3 is CASSLGTSEIYEQYF. CDR3 in DNA: TGTGCCAGCAGCTTAGGGACTAGCGAGATCTACGAGCAGTACTTC.

In DNA, the CDR3 is TGCAGCGGAGGAGAGCAGTTCTTC. Protein product: CSGGEQFF. The chain combines TRBV29-1 with TRBJ2-1; the D is unclear. The CDR3 contains 8 residues. The V end was cut by 7 bases, the J end by 10 bases, with 5 bases between. In germline, CDR1 is SQVTM, CDR2 ANQGSEA.

V usage is TRBV3-1 and J usage is TRBJ2-1; the D is unclear. The V end was cut by 0 bases, the J end by 1 base, with 7 bases between. This CDR3 contains 15 residues. Germline V gives CDR1 LGHDT, CDR2 YNNKEL (reference sequence). This chain's CDR3 is CASSQEVVSYNEQFF. The CDR3 DNA is TGTGCCAGCAGCCAAGAAGTCGTGTCCTACAATGAGCAGTTCTTC.

This chain connects TRBV5-1 to TRBJ2-5; D tentatively fits TRBD1 or TRBD2 (5 bases each). Trimming took off 4 bases at V and 3 bases at J, with 19 bases between the two ends. CDR1 is SGHRS and CDR2 is YFSETQ in the germline V gene. This CDR3 is 16 amino acids long. The CDR3 loop reads CASSTGAGRPKETQYF. CDR3 bases: TGCGCCAGCAGCACTGGTGCAGGGAGACCCAAAGAGACCCAGTACTTC. Using reference TRBV5-1 and TRBJ2-5 for the parts outside the CDR3, the full variable domain is KAGVTQTPRYLIKTRGQQVTLSCSPISGHRSVSWYQQTPGQGLQFLFEYFSETQRNKGNFPGRFSGRQFSNSRSEMNVSTLELGDSALYLCASSTGAGRPKETQYFGPGTRLLVL.

This chain uses TRBV5-1 with TRBJ2-2; D not resolved. Germline V gene sequence: CDR1 SGHRS, CDR2 YFSETQ. V lost 1 base to trimming and J lost 2 bases, with 9 bases between them. This CDR3 spans 15 amino acids. Here the CDR3 DNA reads TGCGCCAGCAGCTTGACAGCGACAAACACCGGGGAGCTGTTTTTT. It encodes CASSLTATNTGELFF.

The V and J genes are TRBV3-1 and TRBJ2-6, with D possibly being TRBD2 (5 bases). The CDR3 contains 15 residues. The germline V and J ends were trimmed by 7 bases and 1 base, with 11 bases remaining between them. Looked up from germline, CDR1 is LGHDT and CDR2 is YNNKEL (reference sequence). Written as DNA, the CDR3 is TGTGCCAGCATCCGGACGGGGTCTGGGGCCAACGTCCTGACTTTC. Protein sequence: CASIRTGSGANVLTF. Using reference TRBV3-1 and TRBJ2-6 for the parts outside the CDR3, the full variable domain is DTAVSQTPKYLVTQMGNDKSIKCEQNLGHDTMYWYKQDSKKFLKIMFSYNNKELIINETVPNRFSPKSPDKAHLNLHINSLELGDSAVYFCASIRTGSGANVLTFGAGSRLTVL.

The chain has TRBV2 and TRBJ2-1; TRBD2 matches 15 bases. The CDR3 contains 15 residues. Germline V lookup: CDR1 SNHLY, CDR2 FYNNEI. J gave up 7 bases and V 4 bases, and 2 bases lay outside the gene matches. The CDR3 spells CASSGGLAGGNEQFF. The CDR3 DNA is TGTGCCAGCAGTGGTGGACTAGCGGGAGGGAATGAGCAGTTCTTC.

The chain employs TRBV4-2 and TRBJ1-1, with D maybe TRBD1 (6 bases). The CDR3 spans 15 residues. The V end was cut by 4 bases, the J end by 2 bases, with 14 bases between. CDR1 and CDR2 from the germline V gene are LGHNA and YNFKEQ. The CDR3 DNA reads as TGTGCCAGCAGCCCTCGGCACAGGGCTAACACTGAAGCTTTCTTT. It codes for CASSPRHRANTEAFF.

Only one count was recorded for this clonotype. The chain carries TRBV29-1 and TRBJ1-2; D is undetermined. The CDR3 is 13 amino acids. In germline, CDR1 is SQVTM, CDR2 ANQGSEA. Trimming pared 6 bases from V and 2 bases from J, leaving 13 bases between. CDR3 in DNA: TGCAGCGTCGTGATTGGGGAAAACTATGGCTACACCTTC. Residues: CSVVIGENYGYTF.

The V call is TRBV29-1, the J call TRBJ2-6; D ambiguous. This CDR3 comprises 14 residues. Trimming left V 4 bases short and J 0 bases short, with 7 bases between. Germline V gene data show CDR1 as SQVTM and CDR2 as ANQGSEA. CDR3 DNA sequence: TGCAGCGTTGTAGGGTCCTCTGGGGCCAACGTCCTGACTTTC. Translated: CSVVGSSGANVLTF.

In DNA, the CDR3 is TGCGCCAGCAGCTTGCCCGGGGGCAATGACATTCAGTACTTC. It codes for CASSLPGGNDIQYF. This chain links TRBV5-1 with TRBJ2-4; D possibly matches TRBD1 or TRBD2 (6 bases each). The germline V and J ends were trimmed by 1 base and 8 bases, with 13 bases remaining between them. Germline V lookup: CDR1 SGHRS, CDR2 YFSETQ. The CDR3 sequence is 14 residues long.

This clonotype was seen more than once but under ten times. V gene TRBV2 combines with J gene TRBJ2-1; 10 bases fit TRBD2. The CDR3 runs to 15 residues. V gave up 4 bases and J gave up 3 bases; unmatched junction bases: 3. From germline, CDR1 is SNHLY and CDR2 FYNNEI. The CDR3 sequence: CASSVASGSYNEQFF. The CDR3 DNA reads TGTGCCAGCAGTGTCGCTAGCGGGAGCTACAATGAGCAGTTCTTC.

The CDR3 reads CASSHGRSGEQYF. In nucleotides, the CDR3 is TGTGCCAGCAGCCACGGCCGGTCGGGGGAGCAGTACTTC. V usage is TRBV3-1 and J usage is TRBJ2-7; TRBD2 might be the D (5 bases). V shed 3 bases and J shed 7 bases, with 13 bases lying between them. The germline V gene encodes CDR1 LGHDT and CDR2 YNNKEL (reference sequence). The length of the CDR3 is 13 residues.

The chain couples TRBV3-1 to TRBJ2-1; D perhaps matches TRBD2 (6 bases). Germline values: CDR1 LGHDT, CDR2 YNNKEL (reference sequence). Trimming cost V 4 bases and J 1 base, with 14 bases left between them. The CDR3 loop spans 16 amino acids. CDR3: CASSLSGALSYNEQFF. The CDR3 nucleotides read TGTGCCAGCAGCCTTAGCGGAGCGTTATCCTACAATGAGCAGTTCTTC.

V and J are TRBV19 and TRBJ2-5; 8 bases align to TRBD1. The CDR3 contains 13 residues. Unmatched junction bases numbered 8, after V lost 7 bases and J lost 7 bases. Germline-derived CDR1 and CDR2 are LNHDA and SQIVND (reference sequence). The CDR3 DNA reads as TGTGCCAGTACAGGGGGCAGCCGGCGGACCCAGTACTTC. This codes for CASTGGSRRTQYF.

The V call is TRBV7-2, the J call TRBJ2-7; D is ambiguous. The germline CDR1 and CDR2 sequences are SGHTA and FQGNSA. This CDR3 is 15 amino acids long. Deletions cut 5 bases from V and 4 bases from J, with 18 bases between. The CDR3 coding sequence is TGTGCCAGCAGCGTACGAAGCCCAGGCACTTACGAGCAGTACTTC. It yields the protein CASSVRSPGTYEQYF.

This clonotype was recorded once. The gene calls are TRBV4-2 and TRBJ2-7, with 9 bases lining up with TRBD2. Germline V gene lookup returns CDR1 LGHNA and CDR2 YNFKEQ. J lost 4 bases, V lost 1 base, and 14 bases had no gene match. This CDR3 has 18 residues. DNA of the CDR3: TGTGCCAGCAGCCAAGTCCGGTCTAGCGGGAAAGCTTTGTACGAGCAGTACTTC. This codes for CASSQVRSSGKALYEQYF.